Following are 30 T cell receptor beta chains from one sample sequenced in a study of vaccination and CD4 T cells after COVID-19. An Oncomine TCR Beta short-read assay was used to sequence the DNA from cultured CD4+ T cells. TCRdb independently ran MiXCR on the PCR reads; one entry per CDR3 protein. The sample has about 7,600 distinct CDR3 sequences, more than 50% seen once. Treatment given: roughly nine-day PBMC culture with coronavirus spike peptide pools or control peptides (ViraFEST assay). The antigens for these receptors are not known. The sample in question was cultured CD4+ T cells from blood, obtained after SARS-CoV-2 vaccination. Every receptor here comes from a human donor with COVID-19.

The chain joins TRBV20-1 to TRBJ2-7, with TRBD1 matching 11 bases. Per the germline V gene, CDR1 is DFQATT and CDR2 is SNEGSKA (reference sequence). The CDR3 runs to 12 residues. The chain's CDR3 is CSGRDRGFEQYF. CDR3 sequence (DNA): TGCAGCGGGAGGGACAGGGGGTTCGAGCAGTACTTC.

The chain carries TRBV29-1 and TRBJ2-2; the match to TRBD2 covers 13 bases. The CDR3 is 16 residues long. With 6 bases clipped from V and 0 bases from J, the junction kept 4 bases outside the gene matches. Per the germline V gene, CDR1 is SQVTM and CDR2 is ANQGSEA. CDR3: CSVVTSGGPNTGELFF. The CDR3 DNA is TGCAGCGTCGTGACTAGCGGGGGGCCGAACACCGGGGAGCTGTTTTTT.

J is TRBJ2-5 and V is TRBV20-1; 7 bases are shared with TRBD1. The CDR3 runs 16 residues. In germline, CDR1 is DFQATT, CDR2 SNEGSKA (reference sequence). V trimming: 5 bases; J trimming: 2 bases; junction bases outside the gene matches: 14. CDR3: CSALAPRTGMQETQYF. Written as DNA, the CDR3 is TGCAGTGCTCTAGCCCCAAGGACAGGAATGCAAGAGACCCAGTACTTC.

V is TRBV6-1 and J is TRBJ2-3, with 9 bases matching TRBD1. With 8 bases clipped from V and 1 base from J, the junction kept 4 bases outside the gene matches. The CDR3 loop spans 14 amino acids. Germline assignment: CDR1 MNHNS and CDR2 SASEGT. The CDR3 DNA follows: TGTGCCAGCCGGCGACAGGGGGGCACAGATACGCAGTATTTT. It codes for CASRRQGGTDTQYF.

The chain carries TRBV19 and TRBJ2-3, with 10 bases that match TRBD2. Germline CDR1 is LNHDA and CDR2 is SQIVND (reference sequence). V lost 2 bases, J lost 3 bases, and 5 bases stayed unmatched. There are 16 residues in the CDR3. The CDR3 reads CASSITSGASTDTQYF. The CDR3 DNA is TGTGCCAGTAGTATAACTAGCGGGGCCTCTACAGATACGCAGTATTTT.

This sequence joins TRBV20-1 and TRBJ2-5; 7 bases are shared with TRBD1. CDR1 DFQATT and CDR2 SNEGSKA come from the germline V gene (reference sequence). The trim removed 6 bases at V and 3 bases at J, leaving 13 bases unmatched. The CDR3 spans 15 residues. CDR3 DNA: TGCAGTGCCGAGGGGGCACAGGGGATTAAAGAGACCCAGTACTTC. Translated, it gives CSAEGAQGIKETQYF.

The chain combines TRBV20-1 with TRBJ1-5; D ambiguous. V lost 2 bases and J lost 4, with 9 bases in between. The CDR3 loop spans 13 amino acids. The germline V gene has CDR1 DFQATT and CDR2 SNEGSKA (reference sequence). CDR3 region: CSARNTANQPQHF. As DNA, the CDR3 is TGCAGTGCTAGAAATACCGCGAATCAGCCCCAGCATTTT.

In its sample, this clonotype was seen once. The chain carries TRBV20-1 and TRBJ2-5, with 9 bases identical to TRBD2. The V and J ends lost 1 base and 5 bases, in that order; junction bases with no gene match: 8. Germline CDR1 and CDR2: DFQATT and SNEGSKA (reference sequence). This CDR3 contains 15 residues. DNA of the CDR3: TGCAGTGCTAGAGGATCGGCGGGGGGGCTTGAGACCCAGTACTTC. Translating it yields CSARGSAGGLETQYF.

The chain combines TRBV19 with TRBJ1-1; D is perhaps TRBD1 (5 bases). Looked up from germline, CDR1 is LNHDA and CDR2 is SQIVND (reference sequence). The CDR3 has 15 residues. The V and J ends lost 2 bases and 6 bases respectively, with 16 bases between them. The CDR3: CASSISPTALAEAFF. CDR3 sequence (DNA): TGTGCCAGTAGTATAAGTCCGACAGCACTCGCTGAAGCTTTCTTT.

The genes are TRBV6-5 and TRBJ2-1; 8 bases match TRBD2. This CDR3 region has 16 residues. CDR1 is MNHEY, CDR2 SVGAGI, per germline. V shed 3 bases and J 6 bases; nucleotides not matched to a gene: 10. DNA of the CDR3: TGTGCCAGCAGTTATTTAAGCGGGAGCGGGCGCAATGAGCAGTTCTTC. Protein product: CASSYLSGSGRNEQFF.

The rearrangement uses TRBV6-5 and TRBJ1-2; 11 bases align to TRBD1. Germline assignment: CDR1 MNHEY and CDR2 SVGAGI. V shed 0 bases, J shed 1 base, and the junction held 1 base outside the gene matches. The CDR3 spans 16 residues. The CDR3 DNA is TGTGCCAGCAGTTACTCGGACAGGGGGCATAACTATGGCTACACCTTC. Protein product: CASSYSDRGHNYGYTF.

This clonotype was picked up one time. V usage is TRBV7-2 and J usage is TRBJ1-2; no clear D gene. The CDR3 loop spans 16 amino acids. The V end lost 1 base, the J end lost 0 bases, and 12 bases lay between the germline ends. The V gene's germline CDR1 is SGHTA and CDR2 FQGNSA. The CDR3 DNA reads TGTGCCAGCAGCTTAGAGTCAACAGATTCTAACTATGGCTACACCTTC. This codes for CASSLESTDSNYGYTF.

This clonotype turned up a few times. This chain's CDR3 is CATLDGSSYNSPLHF. The CDR3 DNA is TGTGCCACCTTGGACGGGAGCTCCTATAATTCACCCCTCCACTTT. This chain joins TRBV28 and TRBJ1-6; no reliable D call. Germline values: CDR1 MDHEN, CDR2 SYDVKM. The length of the CDR3 is 15 residues. Trimming left V 10 bases short and J 0 bases short, with 13 bases between. The complete variable domain, with remaining parts taken from reference TRBV28 and TRBJ1-6, reads DVKVTQSSRYLVKRTGEKVFLECVQDMDHENMFWYRQDPGLGLRLIYFSYDVKMKEKGDIPEGYSVSREKKERFSLILESASTNQTSMYLCATLDGSSYNSPLHFGNGTRLTVT.

Of note for this clonotype: At one end the junction does not follow the germline gene, possibly because of a read error. This rearrangement joins TRBV7-9 to TRBJ1-1; 8 bases match TRBD1. This CDR3 has 14 residues. Germline assignment: CDR1 SEHNR and CDR2 FQNEAQ (reference sequence). The CDR3: CASSLTQGETEAFF. The CDR3 DNA reads TGTGCCAGCAGCCTGACACAGGGGGAGACTGAGGCTTTCTTT. The full variable domain, with the rest looked up from reference TRBV7-9 and TRBJ1-1, is DTGVSQNPRHKITKRGQNVTFRCDPISEHNRLYWYRQTLGQGPEFLTYFQNEAQLEKSRLLSDRFSAERPKGSFSTLEIQRTEQGDSAMYLCASSLTQGETEAFFGQGTRLTVV.

The chain links TRBV29-1 to TRBJ2-3, with 8 bases fitting TRBD2. V was pared by 6 bases and J by 6 bases, with 14 bases of the junction left unmatched. The CDR3 sequence is 15 residues long. The germline V gene has CDR1 SQVTM and CDR2 ANQGSEA. The CDR3: CSVGPTAGGLDTQYF. The DNA of the CDR3 is TGCAGCGTGGGCCCCACGGCGGGGGGCCTGGATACGCAGTATTTT.

There are a few counts of this clonotype. This rearrangement joins TRBV6-2 or TRBV6-3 to TRBJ2-5, with 7 positions matching TRBD1. The CDR3 covers 14 residues. J lost 3 bases, V lost 7 bases, and 8 bases had no gene match. Looked up from germline, CDR1 is MNHEY and CDR2 is SVGEGT. The CDR3 spells CASKIGQAKETQYF. In DNA, the CDR3 is TGTGCCAGCAAAATTGGACAGGCTAAAGAGACCCAGTACTTC.

The chain employs TRBV4-3 and TRBJ2-3, with TRBD2 identical over 7 bases. V was pared by 0 bases and J by 1 base, with 4 bases of the junction left unmatched. CDR1 and CDR2 from the germline V gene are LGHNA and YSLEER. This CDR3 contains 16 residues. CDR3 coding DNA: TGCGCCAGCAGCCAAGAAAGGGAGGGCGGCACAGATACGCAGTATTTT. This sequence encodes CASSQEREGGTDTQYF.

This clonotype appeared a few times. V is TRBV6-2 or TRBV6-3 and J is TRBJ1-5; D unclear. V was pared by 0 bases and J by 3 bases, with 6 bases between. Germline V CDR1 and CDR2: MNHEY, SVGEGT. CDR3 size: 14 residues. The CDR3 here is CASSYSQVNQPQHF. The CDR3 DNA follows: TGTGCCAGCAGTTACTCGCAAGTCAATCAGCCCCAGCATTTT.

The V call is TRBV20-1, the J call TRBJ1-6; D uncertain. The ends were cut back, 5 bases at V and 6 bases at J, with 11 bases in the middle. The CDR3 loop spans 13 amino acids. Looked up from germline, CDR1 is DFQATT and CDR2 is SNEGSKA (reference sequence). The CDR3, as DNA: TGCAGTGCTGGCGGGCCCCTTAATTCACCCCTCCACTTT. Encoded protein: CSAGGPLNSPLHF.

The gene calls are TRBV30 and TRBJ1-1, with D tentatively TRBD1 (5 bases). The CDR3 is 11 amino acids. Trimming stripped 7 bases from V and 11 bases from J, with 17 bases between. Germline V lookup: CDR1 GTSNPN, CDR2 SVGIG (reference sequence). This CDR3 is CAYRVGLSAFF. Written as DNA, the CDR3 is TGTGCCTATAGGGTGGGGCTGAGTGCTTTCTTT.

The chain employs TRBV7-9 and TRBJ2-7, with 9 bases lining up with TRBD2. This CDR3 has 17 amino acids. Per germline, CDR1 SEHNR and CDR2 FQNEAQ (reference sequence). V was pared by 0 bases and J by 2 bases, with 8 bases of the junction left unmatched. The CDR3 here is CASSLARSGGLTYEQYF. As DNA, the CDR3 is TGTGCCAGCAGCTTAGCGCGAAGCGGGGGGCTGACCTACGAGCAGTACTTC. The whole variable domain, filled in from reference TRBV7-9 and TRBJ2-7, reads DTGVSQNPRHKITKRGQNVTFRCDPISEHNRLYWYRQTLGQGPEFLTYFQNEAQLEKSRLLSDRFSAERPKGSFSTLEIQRTEQGDSAMYLCASSLARSGGLTYEQYFGPGTRLTVT.

This sequence joins TRBV7-6 and TRBJ2-5; tentatively, D is TRBD2 (6 bases). The CDR3 extends over 14 amino acids. CDR1 and CDR2 (germline): SGHVS, FNYEAQ. The V end was cut by 5 bases, the J end by 2 bases, with 12 bases between. Here the CDR3 DNA reads TGTGCCAGCAGCGGACCGGGACTTCAAGAGACCCAGTACTTC. This gives the protein CASSGPGLQETQYF.

J is TRBJ2-7 and V is TRBV5-1; TRBD1 matches at 8 bases. The length of the CDR3 is 14 residues. Germline trimming cut 4 bases from V and 4 bases from J; bases unmatched to any gene: 7. Looked up from germline, CDR1 is SGHRS and CDR2 is YFSETQ. The CDR3 is CASSKDRERYEQYF. CDR3 bases: TGCGCCAGCAGCAAGGACAGGGAGCGGTACGAGCAGTACTTC.

This clonotype occurred once. The CDR3 here is CASSPNAAPLHF. CDR3 sequence (DNA): TGTGCCAGCAGCCCGAATGCGGCACCCCTCCACTTT. The chain combines TRBV7-2 with TRBJ1-6; D is unclear. Deletions cut 5 bases from V and 11 bases from J, with 10 bases between. The CDR3 extends over 12 amino acids. In germline, CDR1 is SGHTA, CDR2 FQGNSA.

This clonotype was detected only a few times. The chain joins TRBV20-1 to TRBJ2-1; 10 positions match TRBD1. The CDR3 covers 13 residues. The V gene's germline CDR1 is DFQATT and CDR2 SNEGSKA (reference sequence). The trim removed 4 bases at V and 10 bases at J, leaving 7 bases unmatched. The CDR3 region is CSAIWTGGEEQFF. The CDR3 coding sequence is TGCAGTGCTATTTGGACAGGGGGAGAGGAGCAGTTCTTC.

The chain combines TRBV4-1 with TRBJ2-1; 10 nucleotides line up with TRBD1. The CDR3 length is 15 residues. Trimming cost V 2 bases and J 5 bases; bases outside gene matches: 3. Germline CDR1 and CDR2: MGHRA and YSYEKL. CDR3 coding DNA: TGCGCCAGCAGCCAACGAGGACAGGGGGACAATGAGCAGTTCTTC. Its translation: CASSQRGQGDNEQFF.

CDR3 nucleotides: TGTGCCAGCAGCTTAGTTCCAGAGACCCAGTACTTC. Amino acid sequence: CASSLVPETQYF. The chain employs TRBV11-3 and TRBJ2-5, with D unclear. V shed 1 base and J shed 4 bases, with 4 bases lying between them. Germline CDR1 SGHNT, CDR2 YENEEA. The CDR3 covers 12 residues.

The sample holds a few counts of this clonotype. The J gene is TRBJ1-2, the V gene TRBV21-1. TRBV21-1 is an annotated pseudogene. The CDR3 spans 14 residues. This CDR3 is CASSKQPSSYGYTF. The CDR3 bases are TGTGCCAGCAGCAAACAGCCTTCTTCCTATGGCTACACCTTC.

This clonotype was recorded a few times. The chain combines TRBV7-2 with TRBJ1-6; no definite D call. This CDR3 has 16 amino acids. Germline assignment: CDR1 SGHTA and CDR2 FQGNSA. The V gene lost 4 bases and the J gene lost 0 bases, with 10 bases spanning the gap. The CDR3 loop reads CASSSDGSSYNSPLHF. CDR3 coding DNA: TGTGCCAGCAGCTCTGATGGAAGCTCCTATAATTCACCCCTCCACTTT. Using reference TRBV7-2 and TRBJ1-6 for the parts outside the CDR3, the full variable domain is GAGVSQSPSNKVTEKGKDVELRCDPISGHTALYWYRQSLGQGLEFLIYFQGNSAPDKSGLPSDRFSAERTGGSVSTLTIQRTQQEDSAVYLCASSSDGSSYNSPLHFGNGTRLTVT.

The chain couples TRBV28 to TRBJ2-2, with unresolved D. The CDR3 contains 12 residues. CDR1 and CDR2 from the germline V gene are MDHEN and SYDVKM. The V gene lost 5 bases and the J gene lost 5 bases, with 6 bases spanning the gap. The CDR3 loop reads CASSTPTGELFF. CDR3 DNA: TGTGCCAGCAGTACTCCGACCGGGGAGCTGTTTTTT.